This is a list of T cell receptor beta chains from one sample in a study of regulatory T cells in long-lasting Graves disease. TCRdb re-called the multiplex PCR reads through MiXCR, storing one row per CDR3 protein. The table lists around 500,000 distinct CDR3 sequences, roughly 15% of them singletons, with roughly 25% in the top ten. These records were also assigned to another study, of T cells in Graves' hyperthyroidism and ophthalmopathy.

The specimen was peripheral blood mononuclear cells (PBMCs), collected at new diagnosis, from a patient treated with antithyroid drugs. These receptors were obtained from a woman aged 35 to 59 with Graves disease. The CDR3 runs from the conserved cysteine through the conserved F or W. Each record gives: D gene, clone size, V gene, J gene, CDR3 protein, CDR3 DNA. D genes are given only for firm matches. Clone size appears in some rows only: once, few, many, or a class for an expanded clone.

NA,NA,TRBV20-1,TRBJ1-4,CSARVGPPGEKLFF,TGCAGTGCTAGAGTAGGCCCTCCCGGAGAAAAACTGTTTTTT
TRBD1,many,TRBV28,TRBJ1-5,CASSIDRGGQPQHF,TGTGCCAGCAGTATCGACAGGGGGGGTCAGCCCCAGCATTTT
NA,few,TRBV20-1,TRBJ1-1,CSARGEMNTEAFF,TGCAGTGCTAGAGGGGAGATGAACACTGAAGCTTTCTTT
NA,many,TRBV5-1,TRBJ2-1,CASMWQENNEQFF,TGCGCCAGCATGTGGCAGGAGAACAATGAGCAGTTCTTC
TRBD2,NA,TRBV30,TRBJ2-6,CAGYLAGGRGANVLTF,TGTGCCGGATACCTGGCGGGGGGGCGAGGGGCCAACGTCCTGACTTTC
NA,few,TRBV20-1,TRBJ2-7,CSARDRAGIDEQYF,TGCAGTGCTAGAGATCGGGCGGGGATCGACGAGCAGTACTTC
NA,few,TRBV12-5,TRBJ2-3,CASGLVLRESTDTQYF,TGTGCTAGTGGTTTGGTACTGAGGGAAAGCACAGATACGCAGTATTTT
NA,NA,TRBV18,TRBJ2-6,CASSTMTSGANVLTF,TGTGCCAGCTCCACGATGACCTCTGGGGCCAACGTCCTGACTTTC
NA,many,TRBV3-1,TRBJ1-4,CASSLTNEKLFF,TGTGCCAGCAGCCTCACGAATGAAAAACTGTTTTTT
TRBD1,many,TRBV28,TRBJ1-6,CASSPSGQGLDSPLHF,TGTGCCAGCAGTCCGTCCGGACAGGGTCTTGATTCACCCCTCCACTTT
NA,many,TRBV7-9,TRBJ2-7,CASSWTGQVGNPYEQYF,TGTGCCAGCAGTTGGACCGGGCAGGTTGGTAACCCTTACGAGCAGTACTTC
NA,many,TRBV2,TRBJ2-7,CASSERQGGHEQYF,TGTGCCAGCAGTGAACGACAGGGAGGGCACGAGCAGTACTTC
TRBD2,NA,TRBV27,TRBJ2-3,CASSLARGAGDTQYF,TGTGCCAGCAGTTTGGCGCGGGGGGCCGGAGATACGCAGTATTTT
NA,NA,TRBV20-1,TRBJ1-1,CSPLIGDRAFF,TGCAGTCCGCTAATCGGGGACCGGGCTTTCTTT
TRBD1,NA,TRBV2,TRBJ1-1,CASNTDRVGYTEAFF,TGTGCCAGCAATACGGACAGGGTTGGTTACACTGAAGCTTTCTTT
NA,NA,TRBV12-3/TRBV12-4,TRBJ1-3,CTSSFGGVGGNTIYF,TGTACCAGCAGTTTCGGGGGGGTTGGTGGAAACACCATATATTTT
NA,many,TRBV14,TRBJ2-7,CASSRLNRVIYEQYF,TGTGCCAGCAGCCGACTCAACAGGGTTATCTACGAGCAGTACTTC
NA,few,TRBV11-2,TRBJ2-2,CASSLIQGKRGGELFF,TGTGCCAGCAGCTTAATACAGGGCAAAAGGGGCGGGGAGCTGTTTTTT
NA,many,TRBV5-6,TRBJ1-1,CASSLKTAQIMNTEAFF,TGTGCCAGCAGCCTAAAGACGGCACAGATCATGAACACTGAAGCTTTCTTT
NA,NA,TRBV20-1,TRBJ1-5,CSAPGGGQPQHF,TGCAGTGCTCCTGGGGGGGGACAGCCCCAGCATTTT